This T cell receptor (beta chain) was identified during a study of shared clonotypes between healthy human individuals. Overall study results and limits: Clonotypes shared by all four sorted-subset donors had higher generation probabilities than non-shared clonotypes. Memory subsets had estimated richness that was generally smaller than that of naive subsets.

This clone occurred once. Antigen: not known. CD45RA-negative memory and CD45RA+ naive subsets were split from the CD4+ cells. Profiled with immunoSEQ multiplex PCR; TCRdb holds only in-frame clones, not every one. The table shows about 980,000 clones, with over 60% occurring only once. CDR3 length: 17 amino acids. From germline, CDR1 is SGHTA and CDR2 FQGTGA. J gave up 8 bases and V 3 bases, and 15 bases lay outside the gene matches. The TCR comes from a young man in good health. The rearrangement uses TRBV7-3 and TRBJ2-1; 8 bases align to TRBD2. Sequencing used memory CD4+ T cells sorted from blood. The subset: CD45RA-negative fraction. For the CDR3, the DNA is TGTGCCAGCAGCTTTTCCCCATCGGGGGGGCCAGGTGATGAGCAGTTCTTC. As protein: CASSFSPSGGPGDEQFF.